These T cell receptor beta chains were read from a single sample in a study of OX40 agonist ivuxolimab in advanced cancers. Produced via immunoSEQ multiplex PCR; TCRdb's table is partial and in-frame only. The sample has about 48,000 clones, 90% to 95% seen once. The sample here was CD4+ or CD8+ T cells sorted from blood, taken in a trial of the OX40 agonist ivuxolimab. These receptors all come from an adult with an advanced solid tumor such as melanoma, head and neck, liver or kidney cancer. Both conserved end residues are part of each CDR3. A D gene is named only where the DNA matches it firmly. Not all rows give a size; the values are once, few, many and, for expanded clones, a class.

abundance	d_gene	j_gene	v_gene	CDR3nt	CDR3aa
NA	TRBD2	TRBJ2-3	TRBV29-1	TGCAGCGCCCCGGTGCTGTACGGGGGGGAATATACGCAGTATTTT	CSAPVLYGGEYTQYF
NA	NA	TRBJ2-7	TRBV23-1	TGCGCCAGCAGTCCAGACGCGGGTAGGGTTTACGAGCAGTACTTC	CASSPDAGRVYEQYF
NA	TRBD2	TRBJ2-7	TRBV6-6	TGTGCCAGCAGCGAGGTCCCTAGCGGGACCTACGAGCAGTACTTC	CASSEVPSGTYEQYF
NA	NA	TRBJ2-7	TRBV30	TGTGCCTGGAGTGGGACAAAAGTGGTGCAGCTCCACGAGCAGTACTTC	CAWSGTKVVQLHEQYF
NA	NA	TRBJ1-1	TRBV7-2	TGTGCCAGCAGCTCTGGGGTGGATGCTTTCTTT	CASSSGVDAFF
NA	NA	TRBJ2-1	TRBV4-1	TGCGCCAGCAGCTATCGGACTCCCTACAATGAGCAGTTCTTC	CASSYRTPYNEQFF
NA	NA	TRBJ1-1	TRBV30	TGTGCCTGGAGTGTGTTTGGGTTCGAGACTGAAGCTTTCTTT	CAWSVFGFETEAFF
NA	NA	TRBJ1-2	TRBV4-2	TGTGCCAGCAGCCAAGATTTACCGATGCCGGTGAACTATGGCTACACCTTC	CASSQDLPMPVNYGYTF
NA	NA	TRBJ2-1	TRBV2	TGTGCCAGCCAGACCAGGAGGGGTGAGCAGTTCTTC	CASQTRRGEQFF
NA	TRBD1	TRBJ2-2	TRBV29-1	TGCAGCGTTGAACTGGGACAGGGGGGTTACGCCGGGGAGCTGTTTTTT	CSVELGQGGYAGELFF
NA	TRBD2	TRBJ2-1	TRBV9	TGTGCCAGCAGCGCCGGGGGAGGGGTCAATGAGCAGTTCTTC	CASSAGGGVNEQFF
NA	TRBD1	TRBJ2-1	TRBV4-1	TGCGCCAGCAGCCAAGAACCAGGACCCCGTTGGGACAGGGATCGCGAGCAGTTCTTC	CASSQEPGPRWDRDREQFF
NA	NA	TRBJ1-2	TRBV5-6	TGTGCCAGCAGCCGGACGGGACCGGGGGTAGGCTACACCTTC	CASSRTGPGVGYTF
NA	TRBD2	TRBJ2-5	TRBV5-3	TGTGCCAGAAGCTATATTCAAAAGCGGGGGGCGGCCCCAGAGACCCAGTACTTC	CARSYIQKRGAAPETQYF
NA	TRBD2	TRBJ2-2	TRBV9	TGTGCCAGCAGCGTAGGGCTAGCGGGGGCCCTCTCGAACACCGGGGAGCTGTTTTTT	CASSVGLAGALSNTGELFF
once	NA	TRBJ2-7	TRBV7-9	TGTGCCAGCAGCTTCATAACACGGGACATCATAGTCTACGAGCAGTACTTC	CASSFITRDIIVYEQYF
NA	TRBD2	TRBJ2-1	TRBV7-8	TGTGCCAGCAGCGGCGGACTAGCGGGAGGAAGCTCCTACAATGAGCAGTTCTTC	CASSGGLAGGSSYNEQFF